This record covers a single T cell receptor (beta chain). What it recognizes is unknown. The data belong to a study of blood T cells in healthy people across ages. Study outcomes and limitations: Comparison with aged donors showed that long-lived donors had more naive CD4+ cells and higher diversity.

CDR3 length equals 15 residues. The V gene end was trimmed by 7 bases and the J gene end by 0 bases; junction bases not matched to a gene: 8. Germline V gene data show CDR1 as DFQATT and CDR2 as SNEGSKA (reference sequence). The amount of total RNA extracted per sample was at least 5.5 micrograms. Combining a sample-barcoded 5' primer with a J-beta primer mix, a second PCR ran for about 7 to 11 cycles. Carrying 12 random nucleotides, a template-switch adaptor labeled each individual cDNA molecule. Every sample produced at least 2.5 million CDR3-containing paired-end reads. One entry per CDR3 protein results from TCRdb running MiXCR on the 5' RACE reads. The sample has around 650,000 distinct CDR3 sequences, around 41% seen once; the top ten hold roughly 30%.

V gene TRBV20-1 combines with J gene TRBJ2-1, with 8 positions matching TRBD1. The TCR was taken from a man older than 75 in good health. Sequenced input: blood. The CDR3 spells CSGTDRGSSYNEQFF. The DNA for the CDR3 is TGCAGTGGGACAGACAGGGGAAGCTCCTACAATGAGCAGTTCTTC.